These 10 T cell receptor beta chains originate from one sample sequenced in a study of cytomegalovirus exposure and HLA in healthy donors. It was with 60 Vbeta and 13 Jbeta primers that the PCR ran. The assay was immunoSEQ multiplex PCR, and TCRdb's table has in-frame clones only and misses some. The sample has 220,000 or so clones; 79% are singletons. The sample consisted of PBMCs. All receptors derive from a man aged 50-59 years in good health and CMV-seronegative.

The chain recombines TRBV4-1 with TRBJ2-7, with D possibly matching TRBD2 (5 bases). The CDR3 is 15 amino acids. CDR1 is MGHRA and CDR2 is YSYEKL in the germline V gene. Trimming cost V 1 base and J 4 bases, with 14 bases left between them. The CDR3 coding sequence is TGCGCCAGCAGCCAAGGCCCACTAGGCGGGTACGAGCAGTACTTC. Translated: CASSQGPLGGYEQYF.

The chain has TRBV10-3 and TRBJ2-3, with 9 bases lining up with TRBD1. Per the germline V gene, CDR1 is ENHRY and CDR2 is SYGVKD. The trim removed 4 bases at V and 0 bases at J, leaving 5 bases unmatched. The CDR3 extends over 16 amino acids. This CDR3 reads CAISVGTGSSTDTQYF. CDR3 nucleotides: TGTGCCATCAGTGTCGGGACAGGGTCGAGCACAGATACGCAGTATTTT.

The chain is built from TRBV28 and TRBJ2-7; TRBD2 might be the D (7 bases). V was clipped by 11 bases and J by 1 base, with 18 bases between them. The CDR3 totals 14 residues. In germline, CDR1 is MDHEN, CDR2 SYDVKM. The CDR3 nucleotides are TGTGCCGCCTTGGGGGGGCTTGGTTCCTACGAGCAGTACTTC. It yields the protein CAALGGLGSYEQYF.

The chain links TRBV7-3 to TRBJ2-3; D is undetermined. The CDR3 is 13 amino acids. V was cut by 2 bases and J by 4 bases, with 7 bases left in between. Per the germline V gene, CDR1 is SGHTA and CDR2 is FQGTGA. CDR3 sequence reads: CASSLQAPDTQYF. In nucleotides, the CDR3 is TGTGCCAGCAGCTTACAAGCTCCAGATACGCAGTATTTT. The whole variable domain, remainder taken from reference TRBV7-3 and TRBJ2-3, is GAGVSQTPSNKVTEKGKYVELRCDPISGHTALYWYRQSLGQGPEFLIYFQGTGAADDSGLPNDRFFAVRPEGSVSTLKIQRTERGDSAVYLCASSLQAPDTQYFGPGTRLTVL.

In regard to this clone: A junction end diverges from the germline sequence, so it may reflect a read error. Other DNA sequences of this sample code for an identical CDR3. This chain joins TRBV5-4 and TRBJ2-7; TRBD2 matches at 14 bases. The CDR3 is 15 residues long. The germline gives CDR1 SGHNT, CDR2 YYREEE (reference sequence). In nucleotides, the CDR3 is TGTGCCAGCAGCTTTGGGACTAGCGGGAGTAGAGAGCAGTACTTT. This encodes CASSFGTSGSREQYF.

The chain has TRBV6-5 and TRBJ2-7, with D perhaps matching TRBD2 (5 bases). The CDR3 runs to 13 residues. Trimming left V 2 bases short and J 7 bases short, with 12 bases between. Germline assignment: CDR1 MNHEY and CDR2 SVGAGI. The CDR3 reads CASSYTRTREQYF. For the CDR3, the DNA is TGTGCCAGCAGTTACACCCGGACTCGAGAGCAGTACTTC.

About this clone itself: This sample includes further DNA sequences coding for the same CDR3. The rearrangement joins TRBV4-1 to TRBJ1-5; 7 bases are shared with TRBD1. Unmatched junction bases numbered 1, after V lost 1 base and J lost 1 base. Germline CDR1 is MGHRA and CDR2 is YSYEKL. The CDR3 contains 15 residues. CDR3 region: CASSQGRGSNQPQHF. The CDR3, as DNA: TGCGCCAGCAGCCAAGGCAGGGGGAGCAATCAGCCCCAGCATTTT.

The chain recombines TRBV28 with TRBJ1-5; 8 bases are a match to TRBD1. Unmatched junction bases numbered 3, after V lost 2 bases and J lost 6 bases. The CDR3 loop spans 14 amino acids. Per the germline V gene, CDR1 is MDHEN and CDR2 is SYDVKM. This chain's CDR3 is CASSLPTGGQPQHF. The CDR3 DNA is TGTGCCAGCAGTTTACCAACAGGGGGTCAGCCCCAGCATTTT.

This chain joins TRBV6-5 and TRBJ1-1, with a tentative D call TRBD1 (5 bases). CDR1 and CDR2 (germline): MNHEY, SVGAGI. V lost 4 bases, J lost 7 bases, and 19 bases lay in between. This CDR3 comprises 15 residues. CDR3: CASSSSSQGGSEAFF. As DNA, the CDR3 is TGTGCCAGCAGTTCCTCTAGTCAGGGTGGAAGTGAAGCTTTCTTT.

The chain uses TRBV19 and TRBJ1-2; D is uncertain. Germline CDR1 and CDR2: LNHDA and SQIVND (reference sequence). Trimming took 9 bases from V and 2 from J, leaving 13 bases between them. This CDR3 has 13 residues. The CDR3 protein is CASSPDGNYGYTF. CDR3 bases: TGTGCCAGCTCGCCTGACGGGAACTATGGCTACACCTTC.